This TCR beta chain was sequenced for a study of CD8+ T cells in alopecia areata. The wider study: Those treated were given oral tofacitinib at 5 to 10 mg twice daily.

As the sequencing template, cDNA was produced by extracting RNA and reverse transcribing it. Only in-frame clones appear in the TCRdb table, and some are missing; sequencing was by immunoSEQ multiplex PCR. The profile shows under 300,000 clones, 65% to 70% of them singletons. The study's findings and limits: Normal skin contains resident alphabeta T cells, and these are also sequenced in scalp samples.

The V gene's germline CDR1 is SQVTM and CDR2 ANQGSEA. This CDR3 comprises 14 residues. The V gene lost 4 bases and the J gene lost 3 bases, with 15 bases spanning the gap. As concerns this clone: What it recognizes is unknown.

This receptor was taken from a human donor with alopecia areata. Sample: CD4+ T cells sorted from blood, taken at week 0. The chain is built from TRBV29-1 and TRBJ1-2; a weak D match, TRBD1 (5 bases). CDR3: CSVVGTAGHYGYTF. The CDR3, as DNA: TGCAGCGTTGTAGGGACTGCCGGCCACTATGGCTACACCTTC.